This T cell receptor (beta chain) derives from a study of breast tumors, draining lymph nodes, adjacent tissues. Findings of the study overall: Findings are consistent with lymph node origin and intratumoral expansion of most tumor T cells.

TCRdb reanalysed the multiplex PCR reads using MiXCR and keeps one entry per CDR3 protein. The data hold 200,000 to 250,000 distinct CDR3 sequences, with nearly 35% observed a single time. With 3 bases removed from V and 4 bases from J, the gap between germline ends came to 7 bases. CDR3 length: 12 amino acids. The table lists this clonotype with many counts. The antigen is undetermined. Samples came from axillary lymph nodes draining the breast cancer. The sample taken for sequencing was axillary lymph node tissue. The clonotype comes from a female donor with breast cancer. Some clones in this sample may be carry-over from other donors' samples. The rearrangement links TRBV12-3 or TRBV12-4 to TRBJ2-7; no reliable D call. The CDR3 DNA follows: TGTGCCAGCAGTTTGGATCATTACGAGCAGTACTTC. Translated, it gives CASSLDHYEQYF.